These 20 T cell receptor beta chains share one sample of origin, sequenced in a study of T cell repertoires in cytomegalovirus infection (dated by TCRdb to the late 2010s). The data were produced on an Illumina HiSeq 1500. In TCRdb, the public reads were trimmed at Q25 with fastp and aligned with MiXCR, with productive beta chains retained. Rows are unified per CDR3 protein, each entry keeping the most common DNA and genes. The sample table contains approximately 500,000 distinct CDR3 sequences; only one count was recorded for 16% of them. Around 25% of the sample rests with the top ten. The sequencing input was CD8+ T cells from PBMCs. The receptors were gathered from a human donor in good health (CMV status not recorded). Some clones in this sample may be carry-over from other donors' samples.

This sequence joins TRBV5-1 and TRBJ2-7, with 7 bases lining up with TRBD2. CDR3 length: 17 residues. Germline V lookup: CDR1 SGHRS, CDR2 YFSETQ. With 3 bases clipped from V and 3 bases from J, the junction kept 15 bases outside the gene matches. The CDR3 DNA follows: TGCGCCAGCAGCTGGGACGCGGGAGCTGAGATGGGCTACGAGCAGTACTTC. Residues: CASSWDAGAEMGYEQYF.

Remarks on this clonotype: A much larger clone lies a single base off, so this may be a read error. The genes are TRBV2 and TRBJ1-2; D ambiguous. The germline gives CDR1 SNHLY, CDR2 FYNNEI. Trimming pared 8 bases from V and 4 bases from J, leaving 14 bases between. This CDR3 has 13 amino acids. The CDR3 reads CASGRSVGYGYTF. The CDR3 nucleotides are TGTGCCAGCGGGCGCTCTGTAGGCTATGGCTACACCTTC.

This clonotype has a handful of counts. The V and J genes are TRBV20-1 and TRBJ2-2; D gene uncertain. There are 15 residues in the CDR3. Germline V gene data show CDR1 as DFQATT and CDR2 as SNEGSKA (reference sequence). V lost 0 bases to trimming and J lost 6 bases, with 14 bases between them. CDR3 in amino acids: CSARDLVPKSGELFF. The DNA for the CDR3 is TGCAGTGCTAGAGATCTGGTGCCGAAATCCGGGGAGCTGTTTTTT.

At least ten counts were recorded for this clonotype. The chain couples TRBV7-9 to TRBJ1-1, with a weak D call TRBD1 (6 bases). Trimming stripped 3 bases from V and 3 bases from J, with 11 bases between. Germline V gene lookup returns CDR1 SEHNR and CDR2 FQNEAQ (reference sequence). This CDR3 is 14 amino acids long. CDR3 sequence: CASSLGGADTEAFF. In nucleotides, the CDR3 is TGTGCCAGCAGCTTGGGGGGGGCGGACACTGAAGCTTTCTTT.

The CDR3 coding sequence is TGTGCCATCAGTGCAAGCCCCCTTGAAGCTTTCTTT. Translation gives CAISASPLEAFF. The rearrangement links TRBV10-3 to TRBJ1-1; the D is unclear. The CDR3 runs to 12 residues. Trimming took 4 bases from V and 7 from J, leaving 10 bases between them. CDR1 is ENHRY, CDR2 SYGVKD, per germline.

V is TRBV19 and J is TRBJ2-1, with D possibly called TRBD1 or TRBD2 (6 bases each). CDR3 size: 16 residues. Deletions cut 4 bases from V and 4 bases from J, with 17 bases between. The germline V gene encodes CDR1 LNHDA and CDR2 SQIVND (reference sequence). CDR3 nucleotides: TGTGCCAGTAGTAGCCACAGGGAGGAGGGATACAATGAGCAGTTCTTC. Its translation: CASSSHREEGYNEQFF.

This clonotype was seen a handful of times. The chain joins TRBV10-3 to TRBJ2-7; D may match TRBD1 or TRBD2 (5 bases each). This CDR3 has 13 amino acids. Trimming pared 5 bases from V and 7 bases from J, leaving 15 bases between. Per germline, CDR1 ENHRY and CDR2 SYGVKD. CDR3 sequence reads: CAISPGDHREQYF. The CDR3 DNA reads as TGTGCCATCAGTCCCGGGGACCACCGGGAGCAGTACTTC.

This clonotype has more than one count but fewer than ten. The chain uses TRBV28 and TRBJ2-3; TRBD1 matches at 7 bases. The length of the CDR3 is 17 residues. Germline trimming cut 3 bases from V and 2 bases from J; bases unmatched to any gene: 11. Germline V lookup: CDR1 MDHEN, CDR2 SYDVKM. This CDR3 reads CASSFFDRVSPTDTQYF. The CDR3, as DNA: TGTGCCAGCAGTTTTTTTGACAGGGTCAGTCCCACAGATACGCAGTATTTT.

This clonotype has only a few counts. The V call is TRBV20-1, the J call TRBJ2-3; D remains unclear. This CDR3 region has 14 residues. CDR1 and CDR2 from the germline V gene are DFQATT and SNEGSKA (reference sequence). Trimming took off 3 bases at V and 1 base at J, with 11 bases between the two ends. CDR3 protein: CSASTERGTDTQYF. CDR3 DNA: TGCAGTGCTAGTACCGAGCGAGGCACAGATACGCAGTATTTT.

This clonotype came up many times. This rearrangement joins TRBV11-2 to TRBJ2-7; TRBD2 matches at 7 bases. J was trimmed by 8 bases and V by 0 bases; bases with no gene match: 10. The CDR3 covers 15 residues. Germline-derived CDR1 and CDR2 are SGHAT and FQNNGV. DNA of the CDR3: TGTGCCAGCAGCTTAGATCCGGATAGCGGGCGGCAGCAGTACTTC. Protein product: CASSLDPDSGRQQYF. Combining the CDR3 with reference TRBV11-2 and TRBJ2-7 gives the whole variable domain EAGVAQSPRYKIIEKRQSVAFWCNPISGHATLYWYQQILGQGPKLLIQFQNNGVVDDSQLPKDRFSAERLKGVDSTLKIQPAKLEDSAVYLCASSLDPDSGRQQYFGPGTRLTVT.

In its sample, this clonotype was seen many times. The V call is TRBV7-6, the J call TRBJ2-7, with D possibly being TRBD1 (6 bases). Germline V gene lookup returns CDR1 SGHVS and CDR2 FNYEAQ. V was shortened by 0 bases and J by 1 base, with 10 bases between the two germline ends. The length of the CDR3 is 15 residues. In DNA form, the CDR3 reads TGTGCCAGCAGCTTAGCGCAGGGGCTTTCCTACGAGCAGTACTTC. Its protein product is CASSLAQGLSYEQYF.

V and J are TRBV20-1 and TRBJ2-5; TRBD2 matches at 11 bases. V gave up 8 bases and J gave up 5 bases; unmatched junction bases: 4. The CDR3 has 12 residues. Germline V CDR1 and CDR2: DFQATT, SNEGSKA (reference sequence). Here the CDR3 DNA reads TGCAGTCAAACTAGCGGGAGTGAGACCCAGTACTTC. Its translation: CSQTSGSETQYF.

In the case of this clonotype: A much larger clone differs by one base, so this may be a read error. The V call is TRBV11-2, the J call TRBJ2-3; D remains unclear. CDR3 size: 12 residues. Germline V gives CDR1 SGHAT, CDR2 FQNNGV. The CDR3 region is CSSSLDRDTQYF. The DNA of the CDR3 is TGTTCCAGCAGCTTAGATCGAGATACGCAGTATTTT.

This clonotype showed up just a few times. V gene TRBV6-1 combines with J gene TRBJ2-1; TRBD1 might be the D (6 bases). CDR1 and CDR2 from the germline V gene are MNHNS and SASEGT. V was shortened by 5 bases and J by 0 bases, with 11 bases between the two germline ends. This CDR3 is 15 amino acids long. The CDR3 is CASSTGTNSYNEQFF. DNA of the CDR3: TGTGCCAGCAGTACCGGGACAAACTCCTACAATGAGCAGTTCTTC.

V gene TRBV4-1 combines with J gene TRBJ2-7; perhaps D is TRBD1 or TRBD2 (6 bases each). CDR1 MGHRA and CDR2 YSYEKL come from the germline V gene. CDR3 size: 16 residues. V lost 1 base and J lost 4, with 17 bases in between. The CDR3 coding sequence is TGCGCCAGCAGCCAAGGGGAGGCGGGAAGGGGGTACGAGCAGTACTTC. Protein product: CASSQGEAGRGYEQYF.

This clonotype was observed at least ten times. The V call is TRBV7-9, the J call TRBJ2-7; 8 bases are shared with TRBD1. This CDR3 contains 16 residues. V trimming: 0 bases; J trimming: 2 bases; junction bases outside the gene matches: 6. Germline values: CDR1 SEHNR, CDR2 FQNEAQ (reference sequence). The CDR3 region is CASSLAWAGGTYEQYF. Written as DNA, the CDR3 is TGTGCCAGCAGCTTAGCTTGGGCAGGGGGCACCTACGAGCAGTACTTC. The whole variable domain, remainder taken from reference TRBV7-9 and TRBJ2-7, is DTGVSQNPRHKITKRGQNVTFRCDPISEHNRLYWYRQTLGQGPEFLTYFQNEAQLEKSRLLSDRFSAERPKGSFSTLEIQRTEQGDSAMYLCASSLAWAGGTYEQYFGPGTRLTVT.

The count of this clonotype is one. This chain joins TRBV5-1 and TRBJ1-3; D is undetermined. The germline gives CDR1 SGHRS, CDR2 YFSETQ. V lost 0 bases and J lost 2, with 9 bases in between. There are 15 residues in the CDR3. The DNA for the CDR3 is TGCGCCAGCAGCTTGGGGACCCCCCCTGGAAACACCATATATTTT. The encoded protein is CASSLGTPPGNTIYF.

This clonotype appeared a few times. V is TRBV19 and J is TRBJ2-1; no clear D. The CDR3 covers 13 residues. Germline V gene data show CDR1 as LNHDA and CDR2 as SQIVND (reference sequence). Trimming took 2 bases from V and 2 from J, leaving 4 bases between them. The CDR3 region has the DNA TGTGCCAGTAGTATAAGGGCCTACAATGAGCAGTTCTTC. The encoded protein is CASSIRAYNEQFF.

The V and J genes are TRBV12-3 or TRBV12-4 and TRBJ2-6; D unresolved. The CDR3 sequence is 15 residues long. V shed 3 bases and J shed 6 bases, with 12 bases lying between them. The CDR3 reads CASSFWALEANVLTF. Written as DNA, the CDR3 is TGTGCCAGCAGTTTTTGGGCCCTGGAGGCCAACGTCCTGACTTTC.

This clonotype has just a few counts. The DNA for the CDR3 is TGTGCCAGCAGCCCCCCGGCTAGCGGGGTGGGTTCGACCCAGTACTTC. Its translation: CASSPPASGVGSTQYF. The chain couples TRBV11-1 to TRBJ2-5; 9 positions match TRBD2. Germline V gene sequence: CDR1 SGHAT, CDR2 FQDESV (reference sequence). The V segment lost 5 bases and the J segment 7 bases; nucleotides outside the gene matches: 14. This CDR3 region has 16 residues.